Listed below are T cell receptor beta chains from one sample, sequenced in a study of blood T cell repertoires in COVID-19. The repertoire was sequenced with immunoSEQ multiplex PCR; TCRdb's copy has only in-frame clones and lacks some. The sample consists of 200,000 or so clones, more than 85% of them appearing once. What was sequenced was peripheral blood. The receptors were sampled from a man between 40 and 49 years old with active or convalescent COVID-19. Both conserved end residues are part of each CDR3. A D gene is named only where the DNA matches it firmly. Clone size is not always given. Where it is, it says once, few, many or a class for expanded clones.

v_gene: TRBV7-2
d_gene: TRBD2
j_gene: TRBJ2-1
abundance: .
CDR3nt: TGTGCCAGCAGCCACATGACTAGCGGGGGGGCCTACAATGAGCAGTTCTTC
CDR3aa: CASSHMTSGGAYNEQFF

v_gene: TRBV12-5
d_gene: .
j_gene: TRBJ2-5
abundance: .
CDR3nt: TGTGCTAGTGGTTTGCCTCGAGCGGCGGGGACCCAGTACTTC
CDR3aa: CASGLPRAAGTQYF

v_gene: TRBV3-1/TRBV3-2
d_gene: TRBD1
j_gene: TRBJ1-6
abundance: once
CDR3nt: TGTGCCAGCAGCCACTTGACAGGGGGTGAGTCACCCCTCCACTTT
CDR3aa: CASSHLTGGESPLHF

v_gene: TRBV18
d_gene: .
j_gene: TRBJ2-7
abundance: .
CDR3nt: TGTGCCAGCTCACCACCTGCAGGGTCCTACGAGCAGTACTTC
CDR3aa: CASSPPAGSYEQYF

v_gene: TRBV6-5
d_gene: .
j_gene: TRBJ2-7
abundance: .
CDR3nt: TGTGCCAGCAGTTACGCACTTGGACAAAGATACGAGCAGTACTTC
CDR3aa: CASSYALGQRYEQYF

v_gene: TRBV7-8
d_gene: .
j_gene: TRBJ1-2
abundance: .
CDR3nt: TGTGCCAGCAGCTTAGTGCCAGGGGCAATGGAGGGCTACACCTTC
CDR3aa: CASSLVPGAMEGYTF

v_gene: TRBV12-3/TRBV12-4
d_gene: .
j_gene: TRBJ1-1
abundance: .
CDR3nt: TGTGCCAGCAAGAGGGAGACTGAAGCTTTCTTT
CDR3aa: CASKRETEAFF

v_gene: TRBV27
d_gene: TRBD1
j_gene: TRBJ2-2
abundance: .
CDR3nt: TGTGCCAGCAGTCCAGGCGGGACAGGGAACACCGGGGAGCTGTTTTTT
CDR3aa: CASSPGGTGNTGELFF

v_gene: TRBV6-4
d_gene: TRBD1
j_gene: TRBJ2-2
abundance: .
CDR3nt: TGTGCCAGTAGGAAGGACAGGCGGACCGGGGAGCTGTTTTTT
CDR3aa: CASRKDRRTGELFF

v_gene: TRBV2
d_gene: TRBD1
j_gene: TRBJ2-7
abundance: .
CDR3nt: TGTGCCAGCAATCCCTGGACAGGGTCCAACTCCTACGAGCAGTACTTC
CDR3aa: CASNPWTGSNSYEQYF

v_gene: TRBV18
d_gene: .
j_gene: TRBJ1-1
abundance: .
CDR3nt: TGTGCCAGCTCACCCGACAGGAAGAACACTGAAGCTTTCTTT
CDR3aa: CASSPDRKNTEAFF

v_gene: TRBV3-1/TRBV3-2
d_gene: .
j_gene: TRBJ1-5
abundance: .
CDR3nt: TGTGCCAGCAGCCAAAGGGAGAGCAATCAGCCCCAGCATTTT
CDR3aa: CASSQRESNQPQHF

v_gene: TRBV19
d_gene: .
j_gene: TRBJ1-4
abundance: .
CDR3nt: TGTGCCAGTAGCTGGACTCGGGGGAATAATGAAAAACTGTTTTTT
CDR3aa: CASSWTRGNNEKLFF

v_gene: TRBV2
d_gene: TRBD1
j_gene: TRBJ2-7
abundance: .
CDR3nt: TGTGCCAGCAGTCGTCCCGGGACAGGGGCCTACGAGCAGTACTTC
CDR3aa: CASSRPGTGAYEQYF

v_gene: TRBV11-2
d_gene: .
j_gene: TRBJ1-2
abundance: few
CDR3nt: TGTGCCAGCAGTTCACCAGGGGTGAACGGCTACACCTTC
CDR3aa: CASSSPGVNGYTF

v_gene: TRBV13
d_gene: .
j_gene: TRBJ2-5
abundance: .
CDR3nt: TGTGCCAGCAGCTCGTTTATGATGGAGTTGGAGACCCAGTACTTC
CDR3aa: CASSSFMMELETQYF

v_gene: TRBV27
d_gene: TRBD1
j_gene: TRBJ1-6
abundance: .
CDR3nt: TGTGCCAGCAGTCATGCAGGGGGCGCGAAATCACCCCTCCACTTT
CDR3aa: CASSHAGGAKSPLHF

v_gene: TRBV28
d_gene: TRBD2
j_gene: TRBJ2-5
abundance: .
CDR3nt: TGTGCCAGCAGCGGGGGGGCGGTCGAGACCCAGTACTTC
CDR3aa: CASSGGAVETQYF

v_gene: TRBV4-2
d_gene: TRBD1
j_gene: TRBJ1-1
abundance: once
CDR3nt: TGTGCCAGCAGCCAGCCCGGGACAGGGGTAACTGAAGCTTTCTTT
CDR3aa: CASSQPGTGVTEAFF

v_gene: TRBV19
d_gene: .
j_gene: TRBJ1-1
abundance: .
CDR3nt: TGTGCCACCTCCGTGGCTACTGAAGCTTTCTTT
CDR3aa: CATSVATEAFF

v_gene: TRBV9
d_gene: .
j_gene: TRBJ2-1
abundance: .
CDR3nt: TGTGCCAGCAGCGTAGGCTCGGGGAATGAGCAGTTCTTC
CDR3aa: CASSVGSGNEQFF

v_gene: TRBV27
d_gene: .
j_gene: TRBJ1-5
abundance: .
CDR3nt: TGTGCCAGCGCAGCACAGTTGGGCGTGCAGCCCCAGCATTTT
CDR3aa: CASAAQLGVQPQHF

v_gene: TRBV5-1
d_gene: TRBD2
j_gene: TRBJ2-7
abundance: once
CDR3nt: TGCGCCAGCAGCTTGGGGTCCGGACTAGCGGCCTACGAGCAGTACTTC
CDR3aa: CASSLGSGLAAYEQYF

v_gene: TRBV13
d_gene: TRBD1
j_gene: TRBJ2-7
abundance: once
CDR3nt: TGTGCCAGCAGTTACAGGGGGAGCTCCTACGAGCAGTACTTC
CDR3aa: CASSYRGSSYEQYF

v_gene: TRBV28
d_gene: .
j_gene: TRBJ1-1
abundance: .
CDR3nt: TGTGCCAGCAGGACCTGGGGGGGGGTGGACACTGAAGCTTTCTTT
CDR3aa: CASRTWGGVDTEAFF

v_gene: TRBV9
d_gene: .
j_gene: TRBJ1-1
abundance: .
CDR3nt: TGTGCCAGCAGCGTGGCAGGGCAAACTGAAGCTTTCTTT
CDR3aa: CASSVAGQTEAFF

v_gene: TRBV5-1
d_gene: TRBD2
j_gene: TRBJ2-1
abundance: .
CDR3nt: TGCGCCAGCAAGCTTTCTCCTAGCGGATACAATGAGCAGTTCTTC
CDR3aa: CASKLSPSGYNEQFF

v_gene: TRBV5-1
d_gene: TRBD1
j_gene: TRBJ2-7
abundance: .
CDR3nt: TGCGCCAGCAGCTTCCGGGACAGGATCTACGAGCAGTACTTC
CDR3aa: CASSFRDRIYEQYF

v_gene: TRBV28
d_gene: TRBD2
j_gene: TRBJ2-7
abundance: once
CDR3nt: TGTGCCAGCAGTCCAGGACTAGCGCCATACGAGCAGTACTTC
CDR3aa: CASSPGLAPYEQYF

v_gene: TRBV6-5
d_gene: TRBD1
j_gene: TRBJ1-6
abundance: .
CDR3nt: TGTGCCAGCAGCTTGGGACAGGGGGATTCACCCCTCCACTTT
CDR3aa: CASSLGQGDSPLHF

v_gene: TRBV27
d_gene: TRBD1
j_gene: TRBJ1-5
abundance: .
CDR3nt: TGTGCCAGCAGTTTCCCCTTCGACAGGGGGCCTAGCAATCAGCCCCAGCATTTT
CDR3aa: CASSFPFDRGPSNQPQHF

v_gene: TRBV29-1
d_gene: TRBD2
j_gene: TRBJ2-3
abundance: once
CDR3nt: TGCAGCGTTGCGGCTAGCGGGGACCTTTACACAGATACGCAGTATTTT
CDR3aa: CSVAASGDLYTDTQYF

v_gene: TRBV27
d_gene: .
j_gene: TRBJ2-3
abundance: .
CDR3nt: TGTGCCAGCAGTTTATCGGTGGGGGGGCCCCCAGATACGCAGTATTTT
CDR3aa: CASSLSVGGPPDTQYF

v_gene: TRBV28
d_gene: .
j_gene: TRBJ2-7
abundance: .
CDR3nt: TGTGCCAGCAGTCCTTCGCGCTACGAGCAGTACTTC
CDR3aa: CASSPSRYEQYF

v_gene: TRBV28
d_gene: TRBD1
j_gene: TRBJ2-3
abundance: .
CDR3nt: TGTGCCAGCCGGGACAGCTATAGCACAGATACGCAGTATTTT
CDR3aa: CASRDSYSTDTQYF

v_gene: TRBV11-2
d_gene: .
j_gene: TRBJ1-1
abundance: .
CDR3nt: TGTGCCAGCAGCTCGTGGGACATTAAAAAGAACACTGAAGCTTTCTTT
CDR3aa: CASSSWDIKKNTEAFF

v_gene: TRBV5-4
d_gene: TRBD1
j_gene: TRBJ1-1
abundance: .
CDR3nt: TGTGCCAGCAGTCGTTTCTCCGGGACAGGGGGGATGAACACTGAAGCTTTCTTT
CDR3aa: CASSRFSGTGGMNTEAFF

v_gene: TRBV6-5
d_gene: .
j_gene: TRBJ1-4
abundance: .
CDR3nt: TGTGCCAGCCGGTTCGCCCACCAAGAGGGCGAAAAACTGTTTTTT
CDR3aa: CASRFAHQEGEKLFF

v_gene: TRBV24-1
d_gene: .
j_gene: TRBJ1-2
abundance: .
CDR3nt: TGTGCCACTTCTTCCGACAGATATTCCCATGGCTACACCTTC
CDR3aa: CATSSDRYSHGYTF

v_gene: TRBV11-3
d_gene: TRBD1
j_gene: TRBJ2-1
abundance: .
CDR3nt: TGTGCCAGCAGTCACCGGGACAGTCTTTACAATGAGCAGTTCTTC
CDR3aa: CASSHRDSLYNEQFF

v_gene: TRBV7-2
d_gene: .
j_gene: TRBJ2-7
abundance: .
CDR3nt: TGTGCCAGCAGCCACTCATACGAGCAGTACTTC
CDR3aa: CASSHSYEQYF

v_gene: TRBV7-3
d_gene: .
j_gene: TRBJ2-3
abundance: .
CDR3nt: TGTGCCAGCAGCTTAACGTTGGAGGGCGGCACAGATACGCAGTATTTT
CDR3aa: CASSLTLEGGTDTQYF

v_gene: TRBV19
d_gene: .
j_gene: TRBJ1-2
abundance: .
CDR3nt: TGTGCCAGTAGTATTGGGGCGACTGGCTACACCTTC
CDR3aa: CASSIGATGYTF

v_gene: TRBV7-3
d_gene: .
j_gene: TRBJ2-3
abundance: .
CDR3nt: TGTGCCAGCAGCCTCGCGGGGCGGATAGATACGCAGTATTTT
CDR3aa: CASSLAGRIDTQYF

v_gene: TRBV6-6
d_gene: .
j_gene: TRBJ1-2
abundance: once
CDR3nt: TGTGCCAGCCCCCAAGGGGAGGGCACCACGGTTGGCTACACCTTC
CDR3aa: CASPQGEGTTVGYTF

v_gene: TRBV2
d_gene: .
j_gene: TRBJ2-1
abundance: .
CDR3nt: TGTGCCAGCAGTCTGACAGGAAGCTCCTACAATGAGCAGTTCTTC
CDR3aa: CASSLTGSSYNEQFF

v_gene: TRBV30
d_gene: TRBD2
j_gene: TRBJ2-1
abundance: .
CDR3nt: TGTGCCTGGAGTGTCCTCTTGGTTAGCGGGGGGGCCAATGAGCAGTTCTTC
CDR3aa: CAWSVLLVSGGANEQFF

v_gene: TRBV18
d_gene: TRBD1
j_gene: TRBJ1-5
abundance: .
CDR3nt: TGTGCCAGCTCAGCAATGACAGGGGGACACAATCAGCCCCAGCATTTT
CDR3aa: CASSAMTGGHNQPQHF

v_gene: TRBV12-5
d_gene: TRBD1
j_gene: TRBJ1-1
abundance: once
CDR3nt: TGTGCTAGTGGTTTGGTACAGGGGGCAGTAAACACTGAAGCTTTCTTT
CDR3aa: CASGLVQGAVNTEAFF

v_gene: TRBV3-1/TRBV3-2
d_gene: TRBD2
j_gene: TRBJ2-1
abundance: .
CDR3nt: TGTGCCAGCAGCCAGGTTACTAGCGGGGGGCAGTTCTTC
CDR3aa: CASSQVTSGGQFF

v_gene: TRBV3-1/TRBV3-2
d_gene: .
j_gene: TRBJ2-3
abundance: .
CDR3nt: TGTGCCAGCAGCCCTTGGACAGAAATCACAGATACGCAGTATTTT
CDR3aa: CASSPWTEITDTQYF

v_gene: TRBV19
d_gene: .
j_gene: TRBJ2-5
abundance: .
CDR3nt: TGTGCCAGTAGTCTAAAAGAGACCCAGTACTTC
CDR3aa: CASSLKETQYF

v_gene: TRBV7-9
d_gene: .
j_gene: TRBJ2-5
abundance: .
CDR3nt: TGTGCCAGCAGTTGGACCCCGGGGTACGAGACCCAGTACTTC
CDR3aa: CASSWTPGYETQYF

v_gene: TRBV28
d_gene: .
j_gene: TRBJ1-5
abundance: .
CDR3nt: TGTGCCAGCAGTAAGAAGGCCGGGGGGTATCAGCCCCAGCATTTT
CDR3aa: CASSKKAGGYQPQHF